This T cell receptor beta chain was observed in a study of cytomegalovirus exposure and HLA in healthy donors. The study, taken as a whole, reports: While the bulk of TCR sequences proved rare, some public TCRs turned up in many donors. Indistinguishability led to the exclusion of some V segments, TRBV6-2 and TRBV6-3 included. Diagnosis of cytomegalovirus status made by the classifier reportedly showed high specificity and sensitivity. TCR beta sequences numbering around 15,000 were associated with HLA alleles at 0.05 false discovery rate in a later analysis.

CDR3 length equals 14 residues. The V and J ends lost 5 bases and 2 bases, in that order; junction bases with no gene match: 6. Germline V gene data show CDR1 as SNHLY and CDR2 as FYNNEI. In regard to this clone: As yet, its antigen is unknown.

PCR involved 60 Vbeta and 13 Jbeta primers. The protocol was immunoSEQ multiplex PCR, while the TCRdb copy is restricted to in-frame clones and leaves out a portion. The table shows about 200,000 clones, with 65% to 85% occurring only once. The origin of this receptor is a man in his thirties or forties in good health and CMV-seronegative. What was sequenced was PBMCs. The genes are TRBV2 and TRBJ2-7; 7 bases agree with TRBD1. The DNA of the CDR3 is TGTGCCAGCAGTTCGGACAGGAGTACCTACGAGCAGTACTTC. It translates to CASSSDRSTYEQYF.